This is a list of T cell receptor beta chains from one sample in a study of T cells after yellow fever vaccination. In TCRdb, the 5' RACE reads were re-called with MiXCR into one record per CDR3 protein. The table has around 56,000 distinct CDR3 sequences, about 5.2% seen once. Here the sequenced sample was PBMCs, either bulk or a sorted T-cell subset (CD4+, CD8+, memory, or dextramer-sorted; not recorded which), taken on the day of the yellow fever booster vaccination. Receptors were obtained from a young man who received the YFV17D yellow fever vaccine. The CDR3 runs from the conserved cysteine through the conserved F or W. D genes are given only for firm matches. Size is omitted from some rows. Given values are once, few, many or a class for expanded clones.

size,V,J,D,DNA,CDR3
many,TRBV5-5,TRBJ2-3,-,TGTGCCAGCAGCTTGGGCAGTGGCACAGATACGCAGTATTTT,CASSLGSGTDTQYF
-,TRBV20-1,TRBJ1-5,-,TGCAGTGCGATGGACCGGACGGGGCAGCCCCAGCATTTT,CSAMDRTGQPQHF
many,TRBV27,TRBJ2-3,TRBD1,TGTGCCAGCACCAGGGGGCGTAGCACAGATACGCAGTATTTT,CASTRGRSTDTQYF
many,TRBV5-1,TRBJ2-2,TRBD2,TGCGCCAGCAGCCCGTATGGGGACTACAACACCGGGGAGCTGTTTTTT,CASSPYGDYNTGELFF
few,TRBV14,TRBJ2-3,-,TGTGCCAGCAGCCAATTTTTAGGGCGAGGAGATACGCAGTATTTT,CASSQFLGRGDTQYF
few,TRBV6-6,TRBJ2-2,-,TGTGCCAGCAGTCCCGGGACTCACTTTAACACCGGGGAGCTGTTTTTT,CASSPGTHFNTGELFF
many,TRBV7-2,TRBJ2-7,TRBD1,TGTGCCAGCAGCCGCCCTAGACAGGGGTTTCATGGCGGGACTGCCTACGAGCAGTACTTC,CASSRPRQGFHGGTAYEQYF
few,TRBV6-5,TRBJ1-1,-,TGTGCCAGCAGTTACGAAGGGTCCATGAACACTGAAGCTTTCTTT,CASSYEGSMNTEAFF
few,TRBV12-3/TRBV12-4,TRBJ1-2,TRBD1,TGTGCCAGCAGCGCCGACAGGGTGCCTAACTATGGCTACACCTTC,CASSADRVPNYGYTF
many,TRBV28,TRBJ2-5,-,TGTGCCAGCAGTTTAGGGGGGGCTGGAGAGACCCAGTACTTC,CASSLGGAGETQYF
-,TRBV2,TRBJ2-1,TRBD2,TGTGCCAGCAGTGAATCGCTAGCGGGGGGTAATGAGCAGTTCTTC,CASSESLAGGNEQFF
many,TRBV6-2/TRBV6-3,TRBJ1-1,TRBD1,TGTGCCAGCAGGCCCGGGACAGCTCACACTGAAGCTTTCTTT,CASRPGTAHTEAFF
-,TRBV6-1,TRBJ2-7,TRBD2,TGTGCCAGCAGTGGATTTGTGGTAGCGGGGGGGCCACGACACGAGCAGTACTTC,CASSGFVVAGGPRHEQYF
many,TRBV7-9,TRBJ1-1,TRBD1,TGTGCCAGCAGCGCCGGACAGGGAAGCACTGAAGCTTTCTTT,CASSAGQGSTEAFF
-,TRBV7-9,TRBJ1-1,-,TGTGCCAGCAGCCCTTCGGGTCCCGAAGCTTTCTTT,CASSPSGPEAFF
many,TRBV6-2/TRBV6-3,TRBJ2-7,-,TGTGCCAGCAGTTCTGGAAACGAGCAGTACTTC,CASSSGNEQYF
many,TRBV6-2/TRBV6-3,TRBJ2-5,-,TGTGCCAGCAGTTACTCTGGGGCCTTTGGAGAGACCCAGTACTTC,CASSYSGAFGETQYF
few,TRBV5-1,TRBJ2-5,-,TGCGCCAGCAGCTTGGTATCGGTGTACCAAGAGACCCAGTACTTC,CASSLVSVYQETQYF
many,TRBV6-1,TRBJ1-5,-,TGTGCCAGCAGTGAAGCGGGCAGGGTTAATCAGCCCCAGCATTTT,CASSEAGRVNQPQHF
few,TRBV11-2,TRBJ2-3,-,TGTGCCAGCAGCTTAGGCGGGGTGTGGTCAGATACGCAGTATTTT,CASSLGGVWSDTQYF
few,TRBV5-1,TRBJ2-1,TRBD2,TGCGCCAGCAGCGTTAGCGGGGAGAATTTTTACAATGAGCAGTTCTTC,CASSVSGENFYNEQFF
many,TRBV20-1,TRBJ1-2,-,TGCAGTGCTAGTGCAGGGACGGGCTATGGCTACACCTTC,CSASAGTGYGYTF